This T cell receptor beta chain was identified in a study of identical twins. One entry per CDR3 protein, called by TCRdb with MiXCR from the 5' RACE reads. The sample gives around 1.7 million distinct CDR3 sequences, around 33% of which show up once; around 0.25% is in the top ten. Many counts were recorded for this clonotype. The antigen remains undetermined. The CDR3 has 14 amino acids. With 2 bases clipped from V and 3 bases from J, the junction kept 3 bases outside the gene matches. Germline V gene data show CDR1 as LGHNA and CDR2 as YNFKEQ. General study results and limits: There is a chance that invariant MAIT and iNKT cells partially muddied zero-insertion analyses.

The sequencing input was cord blood. This TCR was recovered from a newborn girl in good health. The genes are TRBV4-2 and TRBJ2-5; TRBD2 aligns across 7 bases. CDR3 nucleotide sequence: TGTGCCAGCAGCCAACGGACTAGGAAAGAGACCCAGTACTTC. Translation: CASSQRTRKETQYF.